This T cell receptor beta chain was recovered during a study of radiation and T cells in renal cell carcinoma. Noted time point: blood 4 weeks post-SBRT, at nephrectomy. Treatment given: 15 Gy SBRT to primary tumor, nephrectomy 4 weeks later. This renal cell carcinoma was of the clear cell type. This CDR3 has 17 amino acids. V was trimmed by 3 bases and J by 0 bases, leaving 13 bases between them. Germline CDR1 SGHRS, CDR2 YFSETQ. TCRdb keeps only in-frame clones here, not all; method: immunoSEQ multiplex PCR. Of around 140,000 clones in the sample, about 86% were seen once. Specimen: blood, collected from a patient whose treatment included radiotherapy and nephrectomy. The sequence derives from a woman aged 45-59 years with renal cell carcinoma. This chain connects TRBV5-1 to TRBJ2-6; weak D call: TRBD1 (6 bases). CDR3 loop: CASSSPGHSSGANVLTF. The CDR3 DNA reads TGCGCCAGCAGCTCACCGGGACATTCCTCTGGGGCCAACGTCCTGACTTTC.